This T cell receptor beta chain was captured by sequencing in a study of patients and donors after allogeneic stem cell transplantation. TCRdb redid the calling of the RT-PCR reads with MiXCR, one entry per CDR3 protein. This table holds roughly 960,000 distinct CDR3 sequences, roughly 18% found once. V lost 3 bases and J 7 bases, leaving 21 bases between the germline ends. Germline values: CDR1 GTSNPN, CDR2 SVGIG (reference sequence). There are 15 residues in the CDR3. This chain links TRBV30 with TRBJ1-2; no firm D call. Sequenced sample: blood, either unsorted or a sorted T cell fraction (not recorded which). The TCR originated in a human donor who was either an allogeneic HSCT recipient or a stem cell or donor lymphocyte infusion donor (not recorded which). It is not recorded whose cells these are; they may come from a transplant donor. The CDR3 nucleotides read TGTGCCTGGAGGCACACCGACCAGCGGGAAGGTGGCTACACCTTC. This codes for CAWRHTDQREGGYTF.